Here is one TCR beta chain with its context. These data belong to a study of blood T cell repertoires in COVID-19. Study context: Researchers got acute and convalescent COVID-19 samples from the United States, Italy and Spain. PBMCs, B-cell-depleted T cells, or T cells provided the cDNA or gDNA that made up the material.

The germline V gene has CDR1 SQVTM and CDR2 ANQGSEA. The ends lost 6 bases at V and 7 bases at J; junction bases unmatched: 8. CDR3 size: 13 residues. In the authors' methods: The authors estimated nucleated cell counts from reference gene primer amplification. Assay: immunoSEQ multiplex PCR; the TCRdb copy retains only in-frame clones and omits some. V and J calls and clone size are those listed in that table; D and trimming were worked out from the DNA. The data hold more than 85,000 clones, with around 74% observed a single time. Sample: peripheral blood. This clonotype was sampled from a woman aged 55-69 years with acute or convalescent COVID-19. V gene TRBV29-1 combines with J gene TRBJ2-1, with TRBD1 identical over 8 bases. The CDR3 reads CSVGAGGRNEQFF. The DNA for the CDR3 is TGCAGCGTGGGGGCAGGGGGCCGAAATGAGCAGTTCTTC.